This TCR beta chain was documented in a study of CD8 T cells in ankylosing spondylitis. Molecular-barcoded quantitative 5'-RACE produced these TCR beta libraries. TCRdb reprocessed the 5' RACE reads with MiXCR, giving one entry per CDR3 protein. The data hold about 310,000 distinct CDR3 sequences, with roughly 20% observed a single time. Study-level points and caveats: Disease-linked clones bore a CD8+ phenotype, appearing relatively rarely in peripheral blood. A motif of under 10 highly homologous TCR beta variants was seen as apparently characteristic of ankylosing spondylitis blood.

About this clonotype itself: Its antigen is as yet unknown.

Sequenced: blood, either unsorted or a sorted T cell fraction (not recorded which). This clonotype originated in a female donor with ankylosing spondylitis or in good health (not recorded which).

The CDR3 loop is CASSLWSDTQYF. CDR3 nucleotides: TGTGCCAGCAGCTTATGGTCCGATACGCAGTATTTT. The J gene is TRBJ2-3, the V gene TRBV7-8; the D is unclear. V was trimmed by 2 bases and J by 6 bases, leaving 6 bases between them. CDR1 and CDR2 from the germline V gene are SGHVS and FQNEAQ. The CDR3 extends over 12 amino acids.